The T cell receptor (beta chain) described here comes from a study of OX40 agonist ivuxolimab in advanced cancers. Whole-study context: Ivuxolimab, an antibody that agonizes OX40 (CD134), was administered to the patients. Every patient in dose escalation had hepatocellular carcinoma, melanoma, renal cell or head and neck cancer. Two patients with cutaneous melanoma and one with hepatocellular carcinoma, three in total, showed partial responses.

Only in-frame clones appear in the TCRdb table, and some are missing; sequencing was by immunoSEQ multiplex PCR. The sample includes 70,000 or so clones, 80% to 95% of them seen just once. The V gene's germline CDR1 is SEHNR and CDR2 FQNEAQ (reference sequence). V shed 6 bases and J 5 bases; nucleotides not matched to a gene: 4. CDR3 size: 12 residues. The rearrangement uses TRBV7-9 and TRBJ2-7, with TRBD1 matching over 7 bases. This receptor was obtained from an adult with an advanced solid tumor such as melanoma, head and neck, liver or kidney cancer. Sample: CD4+ or CD8+ T cells sorted from blood, taken in a trial of the OX40 agonist ivuxolimab. This chain's CDR3 is CASRHTGDEQYF. CDR3 nucleotide sequence: TGTGCCAGCAGGCACACAGGGGACGAGCAGTACTTC.